Described below is a single T cell receptor (beta chain) sequence and its context. Its antigen remains unidentified. V dropped 1 base and J dropped 4; count of bases not matched to a gene: 6. This CDR3 has 16 residues. CDR1 is SGHTA, CDR2 FQGNSA, per germline. The sample originates from a study of siplizumab effects on memory and regulatory T cells. Overall study findings and caveats: The alloresponse seemed to draw substantially on naive T cells, which appeared more diverse than memory cells. Whether the proliferating Tregs (from siplizumab cultures) were suppressive was not confirmed. The majority of clones, roughly 75-97% of proliferating CD4+ or CD8+ clones, lacked an assignable naive or memory phenotype.

Each sample had 80,000 to 100,000 TCR templates assayed. Produced via immunoSEQ multiplex PCR; TCRdb's table is partial and in-frame only. This sample has about 100,000 clones; approximately 92% occur once, and the top ten carry over 0.12%. The source material was CD4+ T cells sorted from blood. The sequence was obtained from a human donor in good health. The chain links TRBV7-2 to TRBJ2-5; 10 bases agree with TRBD1. The CDR3 protein is CASSLVGDRGRETQYF. The DNA for the CDR3 is TGTGCCAGCAGCTTAGTAGGGGACAGGGGCAGAGAGACCCAGTACTTC.